What follows are 20 T cell receptor beta chains derived from one specimen sequenced in a study of identifying expanded T cells in peripheral blood. Using immunoSEQ multiplex PCR, the repertoire was profiled, and TCRdb retains in-frame clones only, with some absent. The data contain around 120,000 clones, approximately 90% of them seen just once; the ten biggest clones take up roughly 15%. The source material was blood. The source of these receptors is a person between 18 and 75 years old in good health.

The V and J genes are TRBV7-9 and TRBJ2-5; 7 nucleotides match TRBD1. The CDR3 sequence is 13 residues long. Germline trimming cut 7 bases from V and 5 bases from J; bases unmatched to any gene: 7. The V gene's germline CDR1 is SEHNR and CDR2 FQNEAQ (reference sequence). The CDR3 DNA reads TGTGCCAGCACAGACAGGGTTGGCGAGACCCAGTACTTC. Amino acid sequence: CASTDRVGETQYF.

This clone was counted once. The rearrangement joins TRBV4-3 to TRBJ2-3; a weak D match, TRBD2 (5 bases). The CDR3 sequence is 17 residues long. Per the germline V gene, CDR1 is LGHNA and CDR2 is YSLEER. V lost 0 bases to trimming and J lost 2 bases, with 15 bases between them. CDR3 amino acids: CASSQDRGPSYTDTQYF. DNA of the CDR3: TGCGCCAGCAGCCAAGATAGAGGGCCCTCTTACACAGATACGCAGTATTTT.

The genes are TRBV29-1 and TRBJ2-1, with 8 bases identical to TRBD2. CDR3 length: 14 residues. V was pared by 2 bases and J by 7 bases, with 7 bases of the junction left unmatched. The V gene's germline CDR1 is SQVTM and CDR2 ANQGSEA. CDR3 region: CSVEIPRGGNEQFF. The DNA of the CDR3 is TGCAGCGTTGAAATCCCTCGGGGGGGAAATGAGCAGTTCTTC.

This clone was counted a single time. CDR3 protein: CASSYSGQPSTDTQYF. CDR3 DNA sequence: TGTGCCAGCAGTTACTCGGGGCAGCCTAGCACAGATACGCAGTATTTT. V and J are TRBV6-5 and TRBJ2-3; D might be TRBD1 (5 bases). Germline loops: CDR1 MNHEY, CDR2 SVGAGI. The CDR3 consists of 16 residues. With 0 bases removed from V and 0 bases from J, the gap between germline ends came to 10 bases.

J is TRBJ2-1 and V is TRBV5-1, with 14 bases matching TRBD2. Germline V gene sequence: CDR1 SGHRS, CDR2 YFSETQ. The CDR3 loop spans 15 amino acids. The V segment lost 4 bases and the J segment 7 bases; nucleotides outside the gene matches: 4. This CDR3 reads CASSQTSGGVNEQFF. CDR3 nucleotide sequence: TGCGCCAGCAGCCAGACTAGCGGGGGGGTTAATGAGCAGTTCTTC.

This clone has just a few counts. The chain employs TRBV5-1 and TRBJ2-3; 11 positions agree with TRBD2. The CDR3 spans 16 residues. V shed 4 bases and J 4 bases; nucleotides not matched to a gene: 8. Germline loops: CDR1 SGHRS, CDR2 YFSETQ. CDR3 sequence reads: CASSTLTSGVPDTQYF. CDR3 DNA sequence: TGCGCCAGCAGCACGCTGACTAGCGGGGTACCAGATACGCAGTATTTT.

The J gene is TRBJ1-1, the V gene TRBV6-6, with 7 bases matching TRBD1. V shed 6 bases and J 7 bases; nucleotides not matched to a gene: 14. The CDR3 runs to 15 residues. Per the germline V gene, CDR1 is MNHNY and CDR2 is SVGAGI (reference sequence). CDR3 in DNA: TGTGCCAGCAGAAAACTCGTTACAGGGGACTATGAAGCTTTCTTT. Translation: CASRKLVTGDYEAFF.

The rearrangement uses TRBV28 and TRBJ1-4; the match to TRBD1 covers 7 bases. J was trimmed by 2 bases and V by 4 bases; bases with no gene match: 25. The CDR3 spans 22 residues. The germline V gene has CDR1 MDHEN and CDR2 SYDVKM. The CDR3 DNA sequence: TGTGCCAGCAGTTCAGAAAAGTACCGACAGGGACCAGAGGGGTGGACTAATGAAAAACTGTTTTTT. Its translation is CASSSEKYRQGPEGWTNEKLFF. Complete variable domain (other parts from reference TRBV28 and TRBJ1-4): DVKVTQSSRYLVKRTGEKVFLECVQDMDHENMFWYRQDPGLGLRLIYFSYDVKMKEKGDIPEGYSVSREKKERFSLILESASTNQTSMYLCASSSEKYRQGPEGWTNEKLFFGSGTQLSVL.

The rearrangement links TRBV19 to TRBJ2-1; D is unclear. V was cut by 3 bases and J by 9 bases, with 6 bases left in between. The germline V gene has CDR1 LNHDA and CDR2 SQIVND (reference sequence). CDR3 length equals 11 residues. The CDR3 DNA is TGTGCCAGTAGTATGGGTGGTGAGCAGTTCTTC. It is translated as CASSMGGEQFF.

The chain recombines TRBV13 with TRBJ1-1; 11 positions match TRBD1. The CDR3 is made up of 15 amino acids. Germline trimming cut 5 bases from V and 4 bases from J; bases unmatched to any gene: 6. Germline values: CDR1 PRHDT, CDR2 FYEKMQ (reference sequence). The CDR3 region is CASSTTGTGGTEAFF. The CDR3 region has the DNA TGTGCCAGCAGCACGACCGGGACAGGGGGCACTGAAGCTTTCTTT.

The chain is built from TRBV2 and TRBJ1-1, with no clear D. The V gene's germline CDR1 is SNHLY and CDR2 FYNNEI. The CDR3 totals 12 residues. Trimming left V 7 bases short and J 1 base short, with 7 bases between. The CDR3 bases are TGTGCCAGCATTTTCGGGAACACTGAAGCTTTCTTT. Amino acid sequence: CASIFGNTEAFF.

The V and J genes are TRBV11-2 and TRBJ2-5; D possibly uses TRBD1 or TRBD2 (5 bases each). The CDR3 extends over 16 amino acids. Germline lookup yields CDR1 SGHAT and CDR2 FQNNGV. Trimming stripped 0 bases from V and 1 base from J, with 12 bases between. Here the CDR3 reads CASSLDPARGQETQYF. Written as DNA, the CDR3 is TGTGCCAGCAGCTTAGACCCTGCGAGGGGCCAAGAGACCCAGTACTTC.

The chain links TRBV7-2 to TRBJ2-3; D not certain. Trimming cost V 5 bases and J 7 bases, with 10 bases left between them. Looked up from germline, CDR1 is SGHTA and CDR2 is FQGNSA. This CDR3 has 12 amino acids. The CDR3 loop is CASSTDGNTQYF. The DNA for the CDR3 is TGTGCCAGCAGCACGGATGGTAATACGCAGTATTTT.

The J gene is TRBJ2-5, the V gene TRBV30; tentatively, D is TRBD2 (6 bases). This CDR3 has 11 amino acids. In germline, CDR1 is GTSNPN, CDR2 SVGIG (reference sequence). Deletions cut 1 base from V and 8 bases from J, with 8 bases between. CDR3 in amino acids: CAWSGGATQYF. In DNA form, the CDR3 reads TGTGCCTGGAGTGGCGGGGCTACCCAGTACTTC. The full variable domain, its missing parts supplied by reference TRBV30 and TRBJ2-5, is SQTIHQWPATLVQPVGSPLSLECTVEGTSNPNLYWYRQAAGRGLQLLFYSVGIGQISSEVPQNLSASRPQDRQFILSSKKLLLSDSGFYLCAWSGGATQYFGPGTRLLVL.

The chain is built from TRBV7-9 and TRBJ2-7, with D possibly matching TRBD1 (6 bases). This CDR3 is built from 19 residues. CDR1 is SEHNR, CDR2 FQNEAQ, per germline (reference sequence). Trimming stripped 2 bases from V and 0 bases from J, with 23 bases between. CDR3 DNA sequence: TGTGCCAGCAGCTTACCCCGAAGACCCCCCGGACAGAACTCCTACGAGCAGTACTTC. Amino acids: CASSLPRRPPGQNSYEQYF.

This clone was detected once. This chain uses TRBV19 with TRBJ2-7, with 9 bases identical to TRBD1. Trimming at V came to 6 bases and at J to 0 bases, leaving 9 bases not matched to a gene. Germline V gene sequence: CDR1 LNHDA, CDR2 SQIVND (reference sequence). The CDR3 loop spans 16 amino acids. Here the CDR3 DNA reads TGTGCCAGTAGGGGTCCCGGGACAGGGATCTCCTACGAGCAGTACTTC. Translated, it gives CASRGPGTGISYEQYF.

The rearrangement links TRBV4-3 to TRBJ1-1; 8 nucleotides agree with TRBD1. The V and J ends lost 4 bases and 4 bases, in that order; junction bases with no gene match: 14. CDR1 and CDR2 from the germline V gene are LGHNA and YSLEER. CDR3 length: 17 residues. DNA of the CDR3: TGCGCCAGCAGCCCGAGCCCGGGACAGGAGCCGTTCACTGAAGCTTTCTTT. This sequence encodes CASSPSPGQEPFTEAFF.

The chain carries TRBV19 and TRBJ2-5, with D possibly TRBD2 on 6 matching bases. Germline CDR1 and CDR2: LNHDA and SQIVND (reference sequence). The CDR3 has 17 amino acids. Trimming removed 6 bases from V and 2 bases from J, with 22 bases in between. The CDR3 loop is CASSTGAIWGVQETQYF. DNA of the CDR3: TGTGCCAGTAGCACCGGAGCGATCTGGGGGGTACAAGAGACCCAGTACTTC. Full variable domain (missing parts from reference TRBV19 and TRBJ2-5): DGGITQSPKYLFRKEGQNVTLSCEQNLNHDAMYWYRQDPGQGLRLIYYSQIVNDFQKGDIAEGYSVSREKKESFPLTVTSAQKNPTAFYLCASSTGAIWGVQETQYFGPGTRLLVL.

The chain combines TRBV5-4 with TRBJ2-7; tentatively, D is TRBD1 (5 bases). V was shortened by 0 bases and J by 3 bases, with 10 bases between the two germline ends. The CDR3 totals 14 residues. Looked up from germline, CDR1 is SGHNT and CDR2 is YYREEE (reference sequence). CDR3 nucleotide sequence: TGTGCCAGCAGCTTGGGTACAGGCCACTACGAGCAGTACTTC. Translated, it gives CASSLGTGHYEQYF.

This rearrangement joins TRBV7-2 to TRBJ1-3; D not resolved. Germline V CDR1 and CDR2: SGHTA, FQGNSA. Trimming cost V 1 base and J 0 bases, with 7 bases left between them. This CDR3 is 15 amino acids long. The CDR3 DNA is TGTGCCAGCAGCTTAGTAGGTTTCTCTGGAAACACCATATATTTT. Its translation is CASSLVGFSGNTIYF.